This T cell receptor (beta chain) stems from a study of blood T cell repertoires in COVID-19. Repertoires were generated with immunoSEQ multiplex PCR, while TCRdb's copy carries only in-frame clones and drops some. The table lists under 200,000 clones, 88% of them singletons. The germline CDR1 and CDR2 sequences are GTSNPN and SVGIG (reference sequence). This CDR3 has 15 residues. V lost 1 base and J 0 bases, leaving 10 bases between the germline ends. The sample was peripheral blood. This chain connects TRBV30 to TRBJ1-3, with D possibly being TRBD1 (6 bases). This receptor was taken from a man aged 60-69 years with acute or convalescent COVID-19. CDR3 in DNA: TGTGCCTGGAGTGGGTCACAGGGCTCTGGAAACACCATATATTTT. Residues: CAWSGSQGSGNTIYF.